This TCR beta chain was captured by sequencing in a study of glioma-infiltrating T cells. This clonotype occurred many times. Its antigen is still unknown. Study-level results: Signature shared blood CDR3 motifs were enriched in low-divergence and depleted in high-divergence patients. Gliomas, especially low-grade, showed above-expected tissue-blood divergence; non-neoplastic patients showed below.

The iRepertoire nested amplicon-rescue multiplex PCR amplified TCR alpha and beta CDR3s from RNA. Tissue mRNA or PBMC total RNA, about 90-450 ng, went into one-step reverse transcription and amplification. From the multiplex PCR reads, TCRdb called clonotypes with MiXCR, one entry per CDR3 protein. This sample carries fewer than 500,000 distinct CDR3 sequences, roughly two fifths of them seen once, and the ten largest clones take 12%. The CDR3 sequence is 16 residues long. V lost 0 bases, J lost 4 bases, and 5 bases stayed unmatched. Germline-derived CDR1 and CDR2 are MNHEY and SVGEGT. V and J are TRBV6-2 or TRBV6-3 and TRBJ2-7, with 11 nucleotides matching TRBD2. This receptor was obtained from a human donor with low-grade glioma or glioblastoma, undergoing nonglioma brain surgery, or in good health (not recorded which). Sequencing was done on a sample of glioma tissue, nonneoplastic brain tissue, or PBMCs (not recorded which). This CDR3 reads CASSYSPLAGDYEQYF. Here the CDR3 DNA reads TGTGCCAGCAGTTACTCGCCACTAGCGGGAGATTACGAGCAGTACTTC.